This TCR beta chain was captured by sequencing in a study of CD8 T cells in ankylosing spondylitis. Whole-study findings and limits: CD8+ disease-linked clones were present at relatively low frequencies in blood. Characteristic, it appeared, of ankylosing spondylitis blood was a TCR beta motif of eight highly homologous variants. Researchers reportedly found disease-linked clones significantly enriched in matched ankylosing spondylitis synovial fluid.

This clonotype was recorded at least ten times. Its antigen is as yet unknown. CDR1 and CDR2 (germline): SQVTM, ANQGSEA. The length of the CDR3 is 13 residues. Deletions cut 6 bases from V and 1 base from J, with 12 bases between. Generation of TCR beta libraries employed quantitative 5'-RACE incorporating molecular barcodes. From the 5' RACE reads, TCRdb called clonotypes with MiXCR, one entry per CDR3 protein. The table records 200,000 to 250,000 distinct CDR3 sequences, less than 9.5% of them present only once. Sequencing was carried out using blood, either unsorted or a sorted T cell fraction (not recorded which). The chain combines TRBV29-1 with TRBJ1-2, with D unresolved. This clonotype was obtained from a female donor with ankylosing spondylitis or in good health (not recorded which). The CDR3 region is CSVRTLINYGYTF. In nucleotides, the CDR3 is TGCAGCGTCCGGACCCTTATTAACTATGGCTACACCTTC. Complete variable domain (other parts from reference TRBV29-1 and TRBJ1-2): SAVISQKPSRDICQRGTSLTIQCQVDSQVTMMFWYRQQPGQSLTLIATANQGSEATYESGFVIDKFPISRPNLTFSTLTVSNMSPEDSSIYLCSVRTLINYGYTFGSGTRLTVV.